Detailed here is one TCR beta chain. The same CDR3 arises from other DNA sequences in this sample as well. This entry is derived from a study of shared T cell receptors in the human thymus. The CDR3 runs 14 residues. The germline V gene has CDR1 SGHRS and CDR2 YFSETQ. V lost 4 bases to trimming and J lost 4 bases; unmatched junction nucleotides: 3. The data were produced by immunoSEQ multiplex PCR, yet TCRdb's version contains in-frame clones alone and is incomplete. The sample records some 760,000 clones, roughly 85% being singletons. A further study also used this sample, focusing on human thymus T cells. That source reports: There appeared to be biased usage of V and J genes in thymic and blood repertoires. Unrelated people showed highly overlapping thymic repertoires, related research reported.

The chain employs TRBV5-1 and TRBJ1-1; 11 positions agree with TRBD1. Sequenced material: thymocytes. The TCR sequence derives from a girl under three years old with a congenital heart defect. The CDR3 reads CASSPGQGGTEAFF. CDR3 nucleotides: TGCGCCAGCAGCCCGGGACAGGGGGGCACTGAAGCTTTCTTT.